Below, 15 T cell receptor beta chains from the same sample are listed, as sequenced in a study of blood T cell repertoires in COVID-19. Assay: immunoSEQ multiplex PCR; the TCRdb copy retains only in-frame clones and omits some. Among under 150,000 clones listed, over 75% were seen once. What was sequenced was peripheral blood. Receptors originate from a woman aged 60-75 years with COVID-19, enrolled during active disease.

The chain has TRBV5-4 and TRBJ1-3; 10 nucleotides match TRBD1. Germline CDR1 SGHNT, CDR2 YYREEE (reference sequence). The CDR3 is 15 residues long. Germline trimming cut 4 bases from V and 3 bases from J; bases unmatched to any gene: 4. CDR3 in amino acids: CASSLDRGLGNTIYF. The CDR3 DNA reads as TGTGCCAGCAGCCTCGACAGGGGGCTTGGAAACACCATATATTTT.

The chain combines TRBV5-1 with TRBJ2-6; perhaps TRBD2 as D (6 bases). The CDR3 loop spans 18 amino acids. In germline, CDR1 is SGHRS, CDR2 YFSETQ. The germline V and J ends were trimmed by 3 bases and 0 bases, with 16 bases remaining between them. The CDR3 region is CASSYTGSEGSGANVLTF. The CDR3 DNA is TGCGCCAGCAGCTACACGGGGTCGGAGGGCTCTGGGGCCAACGTCCTGACTTTC.

This chain links TRBV12-3 or TRBV12-4 with TRBJ2-1; D remains ambiguous. The V end was cut by 4 bases, the J end by 8 bases, with 6 bases between. The CDR3 spans 11 residues. In nucleotides, the CDR3 is TGTGCCAGCAGTTCCTTCGATGAGCAGTTCTTC. Residues: CASSSFDEQFF.

The DNA of the CDR3 is TGTGCCAGCAGATCTAGCTTAGGCCCTTGGAGTACAATTTTGCCTAACACTGAAGCTTTCTTT. This codes for CASRSSLGPWSTILPNTEAFF. This chain connects TRBV13 to TRBJ1-1, with no clear D. The CDR3 sequence is 21 residues long. V was trimmed by 6 bases and J by 2 bases, leaving 34 bases between them. Germline loops: CDR1 PRHDT, CDR2 FYEKMQ (reference sequence).

This chain connects TRBV19 to TRBJ2-6; 11 nucleotides agree with TRBD2. The germline V gene has CDR1 LNHDA and CDR2 SQIVND (reference sequence). This CDR3 is built from 15 residues. The V segment lost 4 bases and the J segment 8 bases; nucleotides outside the gene matches: 4. CDR3 region: CASSRGLAESNVLTF. The CDR3 nucleotides are TGTGCCAGTAGTAGGGGACTAGCGGAGTCCAACGTCCTGACTTTC.

This rearrangement joins TRBV7-9 to TRBJ2-3, with D hard to call. Germline V gives CDR1 SEHNR, CDR2 FQNEAQ (reference sequence). V was pared by 1 base and J by 0 bases, with 5 bases between. The CDR3 sequence is 14 residues long. The chain's CDR3 is CASSLGLSTDTQYF. CDR3 bases: TGTGCCAGCAGCTTAGGTCTTAGCACAGATACGCAGTATTTT.

The rearrangement uses TRBV19 and TRBJ2-7; TRBD1 matches at 8 bases. Germline CDR1 and CDR2: LNHDA and SQIVND (reference sequence). V was pared by 1 base and J by 3 bases, with 5 bases of the junction left unmatched. The CDR3 covers 15 residues. This chain's CDR3 is CASSIAPGQGYEQYF. The CDR3 DNA follows: TGTGCCAGTAGTATAGCCCCTGGACAGGGCTACGAGCAGTACTTC.

The V call is TRBV6-5, the J call TRBJ2-5; TRBD1 aligns across 7 bases. The CDR3 runs to 14 residues. J gave up 5 bases and V 5 bases, and 8 bases lay outside the gene matches. Looked up from germline, CDR1 is MNHEY and CDR2 is SVGAGI. The CDR3 DNA follows: TGTGCCAGCAGTCGCGCAGACAGGGTCGAGACCCAGTACTTC. Its protein is CASSRADRVETQYF.

The chain joins TRBV6-5 to TRBJ1-2; 10 bases match TRBD1. CDR3 length equals 15 residues. In germline, CDR1 is MNHEY, CDR2 SVGAGI. J lost 1 base, V lost 6 bases, and 5 bases had no gene match. As DNA, the CDR3 is TGTGCCAGCAGGCCGACAGGGGGCGGTAACTATGGCTACACCTTC. Its translation is CASRPTGGGNYGYTF.

The rearrangement joins TRBV6-2 or TRBV6-3 to TRBJ2-7, with TRBD2 identical over 8 bases. The CDR3 length is 19 residues. Germline loops: CDR1 MNHEY, CDR2 SVGEGT. Trimming cost V 0 bases and J 4 bases; bases outside gene matches: 17. The CDR3 here is CASSYSLLLRGDPPYEQYF. The CDR3, as DNA: TGTGCCAGCAGTTACTCGTTACTCCTGCGGGGGGACCCCCCATACGAGCAGTACTTC.

This clone was seen a handful of times. The CDR3 sequence: CASSQVDRAPSPLHF. CDR3 bases: TGTGCCAGCAGCCAAGTGGACAGGGCTCCCTCACCCCTCCACTTT. The genes are TRBV3-1 (or the pseudogene TRBV3-2) and TRBJ1-6; 8 bases agree with TRBD1. The ends lost 1 base at V and 10 bases at J; junction bases unmatched: 6. The CDR3 runs 15 residues. Germline CDR1 LGHDT, CDR2 YNNKEL (reference sequence).

This chain joins TRBV19 and TRBJ1-5; D not resolved. V was pared by 4 bases and J by 2 bases, with 12 bases between. This CDR3 region has 15 residues. In germline, CDR1 is LNHDA, CDR2 SQIVND (reference sequence). The CDR3, as DNA: TGTGCCAGTAGTAGAGGCCTTTTTGGCAATCAGCCCCAGCATTTT. It specifies CASSRGLFGNQPQHF.

The chain has TRBV11-2 and TRBJ2-3; no clear D. The CDR3 has 14 amino acids. V was pared by 1 base and J by 3 bases, with 8 bases between. CDR1 is SGHAT, CDR2 FQNNGV, per germline. The CDR3 spells CASSLVWRTDTQYF. CDR3 nucleotide sequence: TGTGCCAGCAGCTTAGTATGGCGGACAGATACGCAGTATTTT.

The CDR3 DNA reads TGCGCCAGCAGCCACCAACTAGCGGGGGCGCGGGGCGCCGCATCGGAGACCCAGTACTTC. It translates to CASSHQLAGARGAASETQYF. This chain uses TRBV4-1 with TRBJ2-5; TRBD2 agrees at 11 bases. Germline CDR1 MGHRA, CDR2 YSYEKL. The CDR3 loop spans 20 amino acids. V gave up 3 bases and J gave up 5 bases; unmatched junction bases: 20.

The V gene is TRBV9, the J gene TRBJ2-1; D is perhaps TRBD2 (7 bases). CDR1 SGDLS and CDR2 YYNGEE come from the germline V gene. With 1 base removed from V and 3 bases from J, the gap between germline ends came to 14 bases. The CDR3 loop spans 16 amino acids. The CDR3 nucleotides read TGTGCCAGCAGCGTACGTCCGGGGGGCGGCTACAATGAGCAGTTCTTC. Translation gives CASSVRPGGGYNEQFF. The complete variable domain, with remaining parts taken from reference TRBV9 and TRBJ2-1, reads DSGVTQTPKHLITATGQRVTLRCSPRSGDLSVYWYQQSLDQGLQFLIQYYNGEERAKGNILERFSAQQFPDLHSELNLSSLELGDSALYFCASSVRPGGGYNEQFFGPGTRLTVL.